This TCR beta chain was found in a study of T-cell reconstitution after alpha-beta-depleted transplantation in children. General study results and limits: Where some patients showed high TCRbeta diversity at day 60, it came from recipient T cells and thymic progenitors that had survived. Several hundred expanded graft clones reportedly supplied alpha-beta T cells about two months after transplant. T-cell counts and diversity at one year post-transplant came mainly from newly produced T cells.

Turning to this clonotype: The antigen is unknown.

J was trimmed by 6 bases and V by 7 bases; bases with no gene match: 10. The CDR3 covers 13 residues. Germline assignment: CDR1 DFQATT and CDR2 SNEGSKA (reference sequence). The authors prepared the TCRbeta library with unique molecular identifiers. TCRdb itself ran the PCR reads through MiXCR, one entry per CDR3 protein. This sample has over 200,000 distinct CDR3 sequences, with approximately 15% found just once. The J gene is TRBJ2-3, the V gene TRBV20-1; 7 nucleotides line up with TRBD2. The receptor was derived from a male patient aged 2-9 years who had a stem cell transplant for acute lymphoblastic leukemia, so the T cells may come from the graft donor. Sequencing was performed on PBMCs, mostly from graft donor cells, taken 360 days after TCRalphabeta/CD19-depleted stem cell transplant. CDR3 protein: CSVTGGPPDTQYF. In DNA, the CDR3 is TGCAGTGTAACGGGAGGACCCCCTGATACGCAGTATTTT.